This T cell receptor (beta chain) derives from a study of shared clonotypes between healthy human individuals. Whole-study context: A donor's plate count was three for CD4 naive and three for CD4 memory; CD8 naive had two and CD8 memory one.

Study results and caveats: Donor clonotype sharing was expected to depend on sequencing depth. Rarefaction revealed incomplete sorted-subset sequencing despite large depth.

Germline CDR1 is MDHEN and CDR2 is SYDVKM. This CDR3 spans 16 amino acids. Trimming took off 6 bases at V and 0 bases at J, with 15 bases between the two ends. The repertoire was sequenced with immunoSEQ multiplex PCR; TCRdb's copy has only in-frame clones and lacks some. The sample consists of around 1.9 million clones, just over 90% of them appearing once. A single count supports this clone. Its matching antigen is unknown. Positive CCR7 selection of CD45RO-negative cells yielded the naive CD8 cells, and terminally differentiated effector memory CD45RA+ cells were excluded. The chain carries TRBV28 and TRBJ2-1, with D possibly matching TRBD2 (6 bases). The source is a man younger than 30 in good health. Some clones in this sample may be carry-over from other donors' samples. Input material: naive CD8+ T cells from PBMCs. CDR3 DNA: TGTGCCAGCAGCACCCTGGACGGGAGCTCCTACAATGAGCAGTTCTTC. This encodes CASSTLDGSSYNEQFF.